These T cell receptor beta chains were read from a single sample in a study of human T cells and chemical hapten exposure. TCRdb passed the RACE reads through MiXCR, listing each CDR3 protein once. The sample gives 80,000 to 100,000 distinct CDR3 sequences, about 10% of which show up once; about 3% is in the top ten. Sequencing was carried out using whole blood. The receptors come from a female donor in good health. Some clones in this sample may be carry-over from other donors' samples. Both conserved end residues are trimmed from each CDR3. The D gene is left open where the match is weak. Rows may omit the clone size; those that give it use once, few, many or a size class.

few	TRBD1	TRBV2	ASSEALLGAGGGYT
many	.	TRBV6-2/TRBV6-3	ASSYGSGSGARWIEQY
many	TRBD1	TRBV29-1	SVHGTGSEQY
.	.	TRBV10-3	AISKQGIEAF
.	.	TRBV19	ASSFSGSYSGANVLT
few	.	TRBV5-1	ASSLDVGANEQF
.	.	TRBV20-1	SATTSSESYNEQF
few	.	TRBV20-1	SASAGDTQY
many	.	TRBV6-2/TRBV6-3	ASSPRDAGELF
.	TRBD1	TRBV11-2	ASSLARDSCYEQY
few	.	TRBV28	ASSFWGEQY
few	.	TRBV7-3	ASSLDGPSTNEKLF
few	.	TRBV12-3/TRBV12-4	ASTGLRAKETQY
.	TRBD1	TRBV10-3	AIGDRANTEAF
.	TRBD1	TRBV19	ASSQGAFGQPQH
many	.	TRBV7-8	ASSLVTGGQPQH
.	.	TRBV7-9	ASMQGQNTEAF
.	.	TRBV20-1	SARVAGDETQY
few	.	TRBV5-1	ASSLVPGPSKDTGELF
few	.	TRBV27	ASRRDGWDWSSYEQY
few	.	TRBV3-1	ASSHHEGYEQY
few	.	TRBV28	ASSLSLAALYEQY
.	.	TRBV5-5	ASSLGSGDGYT
few	.	TRBV20-1	SAATGGDTGELF
many	.	TRBV6-2/TRBV6-3	ASSQPTSTGELF
few	.	TRBV30	AWSVRDEQY
many	TRBD1	TRBV7-3	ASSSTGAETQY
few	.	TRBV5-1	ASSLGETSNEQF
few	.	TRBV4-3	ASSQDLAGDETQY
.	.	TRBV19	ASTLEGYEQY
.	TRBD2	TRBV5-1	ASSLGGRAVDTQY
many	TRBD2	TRBV3-1	ASSQSSGRGETQY
few	TRBD1	TRBV29-1	SVQTLGTDNEKLF
many	.	TRBV27	ASSLRGAYEQY
.	TRBD2	TRBV12-3/TRBV12-4	ASSWGLAGDPGPNEQF
many	.	TRBV9	ASSLHPSPGGFAEAF
many	.	TRBV28	ASSVDRRGYT
few	.	TRBV12-3/TRBV12-4	ASSTMGYEQY
few	TRBD1	TRBV30	AWSVAGGYYT
few	TRBD2	TRBV7-2	ASSYMPGLAGAKYTQY
.	TRBD1	TRBV12-5	ASGLAGTALNTGELF